This passage covers 28 T cell receptor beta chains from one sample sequenced in a study of T cell responses to AZD1222 COVID-19 vaccine. The data were produced by immunoSEQ multiplex PCR, yet TCRdb's version contains in-frame clones alone and is incomplete. The sample's table shows about 140,000 clones. Input material: peripheral blood. Every receptor here comes from an adult in good health.

The CDR3 DNA follows: TGCGCCAGCAGTCAACCGACAGGGACGGGTGGCTACACCTTC. Encoded protein: CASSQPTGTGGYTF. This chain links TRBV23-1 with TRBJ1-2, with 7 bases fitting TRBD1. TRBV23-1 is annotated as an ORF whose role is uncertain. The CDR3 runs to 14 residues. With 2 bases clipped from V and 7 bases from J, the junction kept 7 bases outside the gene matches.

This chain connects TRBV10-2 to TRBJ1-2, with 7 bases lining up with TRBD1. The V segment lost 2 bases and the J segment 10 bases; nucleotides outside the gene matches: 13. Germline V gene data show CDR1 as WSHSY and CDR2 as SAAADI. This CDR3 comprises 15 residues. The CDR3 region is CASSETLGTDYYYTF. DNA of the CDR3: TGCGCCAGCAGTGAGACTCTCGGGACAGACTACTACTACACCTTC.

Worth noting for this clone: A junction boundary mismatches the germline segment, possibly from a read error. The chain links TRBV2 to TRBJ1-4, with TRBD1 matching over 10 bases. This CDR3 is built from 16 residues. Germline V gene sequence: CDR1 SNHLY, CDR2 FYNNEI. As DNA, the CDR3 is TGTGCCAGCAGGGAAGGACAGGGGGGAACTAATGAAAAACTGTTTTTT. Protein sequence: CASREGQGGTNEKLFF.

V is TRBV9 and J is TRBJ2-2, with a possible D match to TRBD2 (6 bases). The CDR3 contains 15 residues. Germline V lookup: CDR1 SGDLS, CDR2 YYNGEE. The V gene lost 3 bases and the J gene lost 6 bases, with 15 bases spanning the gap. In DNA, the CDR3 is TGTGCCAGCAGCGCCGCCCGTTGGGGGGCCGGGGAGCTGTTTTTT. Its protein product is CASSAARWGAGELFF.

The J gene is TRBJ1-2, the V gene TRBV3-1 (or the pseudogene TRBV3-2), with a possible D match to TRBD1 (6 bases). V lost 1 base and J 3 bases, leaving 12 bases between the germline ends. The CDR3 contains 15 residues. Germline V lookup: CDR1 LGHDT, CDR2 YNNKEL (reference sequence). The DNA of the CDR3 is TGTGCCAGCAGCCAAGCTACAGGGTCTCACTATGGCTACACCTTC. This translates into CASSQATGSHYGYTF.

This chain uses TRBV11-3 with TRBJ1-4; 7 nucleotides agree with TRBD1. The CDR3 consists of 17 residues. Germline V lookup: CDR1 SGHNT, CDR2 YENEEA. V shed 5 bases and J 8 bases; nucleotides not matched to a gene: 17. The CDR3 is CASSPRNRGNVREKLFF. The CDR3 DNA reads TGTGCCAGCAGCCCCCGGAACAGGGGCAATGTTCGGGAAAAACTGTTTTTT.

The chain combines TRBV2 with TRBJ1-1; possible D gene TRBD1, 6 bases. The ends were cut back, 7 bases at V and 4 bases at J, with 13 bases in the middle. From germline, CDR1 is SNHLY and CDR2 FYNNEI. The CDR3 extends over 13 amino acids. The CDR3 coding sequence is TGTGCCAGCATGGGAGGGGGGTTCACTGAAGCTTTCTTT. Translation: CASMGGGFTEAFF.

The chain is built from TRBV7-9 and TRBJ1-4, with TRBD1 as a possible D gene (6 bases). The CDR3 is 15 amino acids. Trimming shortened V by 5 bases and J by 8 bases, and 18 bases separated the two germline ends. Germline CDR1 is SEHNR and CDR2 is FQNEAQ (reference sequence). CDR3 in DNA: TGTGCCAGCAGCCTTTATACAGGGTCCAACGAAAAACTGTTTTTT. This gives the protein CASSLYTGSNEKLFF.

This sequence joins TRBV28 and TRBJ1-5, with 8 bases that match TRBD1. Germline CDR1 reads MDHEN; CDR2 reads SYDVKM. V trimming: 6 bases; J trimming: 3 bases; junction bases outside the gene matches: 4. This CDR3 is built from 14 residues. The CDR3 is CASRGGQVNQPQHF. As DNA, the CDR3 is TGTGCCAGCAGAGGGGGACAGGTCAATCAGCCCCAGCATTTT.

V gene TRBV6-5 combines with J gene TRBJ1-2; D is possibly TRBD1 (6 bases). In germline, CDR1 is MNHEY, CDR2 SVGAGI. CDR3 length: 15 amino acids. V was shortened by 6 bases and J by 5 bases, with 19 bases between the two germline ends. The CDR3 region has the DNA TGTGCCAGCAGACTGACAGGCCAGAGCCTATATGGCTACACCTTC. Protein: CASRLTGQSLYGYTF.

The V and J genes are TRBV9 and TRBJ2-5; D ambiguous. Between the trimmed V and J ends, which lost 4 bases and 2 bases, there was a span of 12 bases. The germline gives CDR1 SGDLS, CDR2 YYNGEE. CDR3 length: 14 residues. CDR3 loop: CASSRAPQQETQYF. Here the CDR3 DNA reads TGTGCCAGCAGCCGAGCCCCACAGCAAGAGACCCAGTACTTC.

The chain uses TRBV28 and TRBJ1-2; no firm D call. Germline values: CDR1 MDHEN, CDR2 SYDVKM. The ends were cut back, 8 bases at V and 2 bases at J, with 12 bases in the middle. This CDR3 comprises 13 residues. The CDR3: CASGVGTNYGYTF. The CDR3 nucleotides are TGTGCCAGCGGGGTCGGCACGAACTATGGCTACACCTTC.

The chain recombines TRBV15 with TRBJ1-4; D gene unclear. The germline V and J ends were trimmed by 0 bases and 7 bases, with 18 bases remaining between them. The CDR3 is made up of 17 amino acids. CDR1 and CDR2 (germline): LNHNV, YYDKDF (reference sequence). The CDR3 region is CATSRDLVAAVGEKLFF. The CDR3 DNA reads as TGTGCCACCAGCAGAGATCTCGTGGCAGCCGTGGGTGAAAAACTGTTTTTT.

The gene calls are TRBV6-5 and TRBJ1-1, with D maybe TRBD1 (5 bases). The germline V gene has CDR1 MNHEY and CDR2 SVGAGI. There are 15 residues in the CDR3. V lost 2 bases and J lost 1, with 11 bases in between. CDR3 nucleotide sequence: TGTGCCAGCAGTTACGGGAACAGGCCGAACACTGAAGCTTTCTTT. Translated, it gives CASSYGNRPNTEAFF.

V gene TRBV5-4 combines with J gene TRBJ1-2; D is undetermined. In germline, CDR1 is SGHNT, CDR2 YYREEE (reference sequence). V shed 4 bases and J shed 8 bases, with 18 bases lying between them. The CDR3 runs to 14 residues. CDR3 coding DNA: TGTGCCAGCAGCCCCACCGGGCGGGGATGGGGCTACACCTTC. Amino acid sequence: CASSPTGRGWGYTF.

This CDR3 reads CASSYRRLGQRGYTF. In DNA, the CDR3 is TGTGCCAGCAGTTACAGGAGACTGGGCCAGCGGGGCTACACCTTC. J is TRBJ1-2 and V is TRBV6-5; D is ambiguous. Trimming shortened V by 2 bases and J by 8 bases, and 18 bases separated the two germline ends. The germline V gene encodes CDR1 MNHEY and CDR2 SVGAGI. CDR3 length: 15 amino acids.

V is TRBV5-1 and J is TRBJ1-5; TRBD1 is a possible D gene (6 bases). V dropped 5 bases and J dropped 0 bases, with 18 bases sitting between them. CDR1 and CDR2 from the germline V gene are SGHRS and YFSETQ. CDR3 length equals 17 residues. Here the CDR3 DNA reads TGCGCCAGCAGTCAAAAAGGGGGGCGCCATAGCAATCAGCCCCAGCATTTT. Protein sequence: CASSQKGGRHSNQPQHF.

The chain joins TRBV2 to TRBJ1-5; the D gene is possibly TRBD1 (5 bases). There are 15 residues in the CDR3. Germline V gene data show CDR1 as SNHLY and CDR2 as FYNNEI. V was clipped by 3 bases and J by 2 bases, with 11 bases between them. The CDR3 region is CASSDPRGGNQPQHF. The CDR3 nucleotides are TGTGCCAGCAGTGACCCGAGGGGAGGCAATCAGCCCCAGCATTTT.

The chain combines TRBV7-3 with TRBJ2-1, with TRBD2 matching 12 bases. V lost 4 bases to trimming and J lost 8 bases; unmatched junction nucleotides: 6. The CDR3 loop spans 15 amino acids. Per germline, CDR1 SGHTA and CDR2 FQGTGA. The CDR3, as DNA: TGTGCCAGCAGCTCGACTAGCGGGGGAAGAGATGAGCAGTTCTTC. Translated: CASSSTSGGRDEQFF.

The J gene is TRBJ2-5, the V gene TRBV6-2 or TRBV6-3, with D maybe TRBD1 (6 bases). The CDR3 has 19 amino acids. CDR1 and CDR2 (germline): MNHEY, SVGEGT. With 3 bases removed from V and 2 bases from J, the gap between germline ends came to 25 bases. The CDR3 coding sequence is TGTGCCAGCAGTTATCGGACAATGCTGGGGGCCTGGGGTCAAGAGACCCAGTACTTC. This gives the protein CASSYRTMLGAWGQETQYF.

This chain links TRBV27 with TRBJ2-5; a weak D match, TRBD2 (6 bases). V dropped 3 bases and J dropped 6 bases, with 11 bases sitting between them. Looked up from germline, CDR1 is MNHEY and CDR2 is SMNVEV (reference sequence). This CDR3 is 13 amino acids long. The CDR3 DNA sequence: TGTGCCAGCAGTTTCGGGCTAGCGAAGACCCAGTACTTC. Its translation is CASSFGLAKTQYF.

J is TRBJ1-1 and V is TRBV6-7; a possible D gene is TRBD1 (5 bases). TRBV6-7 is treated as an ORF (open reading frame) with a function not yet certain. V was clipped by 6 bases and J by 0 bases, with 17 bases between them. The CDR3 contains 16 residues. The DNA for the CDR3 is TGTGCCAGCAGGCGCTCGGGGGGGTCGATGAACACTGAAGCTTTCTTT. It translates to CASRRSGGSMNTEAFF.

The chain uses TRBV6-1 and TRBJ1-2; weak D call: TRBD1 (6 bases). Per the germline V gene, CDR1 is MNHNS and CDR2 is SASEGT. Between the trimmed V and J ends, which lost 3 bases and 0 bases, there was a span of 11 bases. The CDR3 extends over 15 amino acids. The CDR3 sequence: CASSDYGGPNYGYTF. For the CDR3, the DNA is TGTGCCAGCAGTGATTACGGGGGGCCTAACTATGGCTACACCTTC.

The CDR3 coding sequence is TGTGCCACCAGCAGAGTTGGCGGCACCTACGAGCAGTACTTC. This codes for CATSRVGGTYEQYF. V usage is TRBV15 and J usage is TRBJ2-7; D is undetermined. Germline V gene lookup returns CDR1 LNHNV and CDR2 YYDKDF (reference sequence). The CDR3 runs 14 residues. Trimming took off 1 base at V and 2 bases at J, with 9 bases between the two ends.

This chain links TRBV7-9 with TRBJ1-1; no firm D call. The CDR3 totals 15 residues. Germline CDR1 SEHNR, CDR2 FQNEAQ (reference sequence). With 3 bases removed from V and 1 base from J, the gap between germline ends came to 12 bases. The CDR3 DNA is TGTGCCAGCAGCTTTTCGACACCGCGGAACACTGAAGCTTTCTTT. Protein sequence: CASSFSTPRNTEAFF.

The V and J genes are TRBV7-6 and TRBJ1-6; 11 bases are shared with TRBD1. The V gene's germline CDR1 is SGHVS and CDR2 FNYEAQ. V lost 4 bases, J lost 10 bases, and 12 bases stayed unmatched. The CDR3 is 17 amino acids. CDR3 bases: TGTGCCAGCAGCTCCCGGGACAGGGGGGACTTCTGGTCACCCCTCCACTTT. Protein product: CASSSRDRGDFWSPLHF. Drawing the rest from reference TRBV7-6 and TRBJ1-6, the complete variable domain is GAGVSQSPRYKVTKRGQDVALRCDPISGHVSLYWYRQALGQGPEFLTYFNYEAQQDKSGLPNDRFSAERPEGSISTLTIQRTEQRDSAMYRCASSSRDRGDFWSPLHFGNGTRLTVT.

The rearrangement links TRBV30 to TRBJ1-1; the D is unclear. The V gene's germline CDR1 is GTSNPN and CDR2 SVGIG (reference sequence). Trimming removed 1 base from V and 1 base from J, with 7 bases in between. This CDR3 spans 13 amino acids. CDR3 sequence: CAWSGGANTEAFF. CDR3 sequence (DNA): TGTGCCTGGAGTGGGGGAGCGAACACTGAAGCTTTCTTT.

The chain combines TRBV7-2 with TRBJ1-6, with 7 bases lining up with TRBD1. V shed 4 bases, J shed 6 bases, and the junction held 6 bases outside the gene matches. The CDR3 length is 15 residues. CDR1 is SGHTA, CDR2 FQGNSA, per germline. CDR3 nucleotide sequence: TGTGCCAGCAGCTCGCCGGGACAGATTAATTCACCCCTCCACTTT. Translation: CASSSPGQINSPLHF.